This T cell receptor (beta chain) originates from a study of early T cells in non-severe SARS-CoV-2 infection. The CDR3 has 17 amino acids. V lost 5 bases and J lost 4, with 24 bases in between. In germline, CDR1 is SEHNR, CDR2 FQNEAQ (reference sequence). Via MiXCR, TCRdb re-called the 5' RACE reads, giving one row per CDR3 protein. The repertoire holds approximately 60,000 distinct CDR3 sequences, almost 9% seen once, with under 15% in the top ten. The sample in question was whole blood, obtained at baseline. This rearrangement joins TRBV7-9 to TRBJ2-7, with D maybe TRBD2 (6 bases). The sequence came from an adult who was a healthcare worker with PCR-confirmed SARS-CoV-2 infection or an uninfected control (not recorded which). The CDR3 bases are TGTGCCAGCAGCCCGCCCTGGCGGGGCCCGATTTTATACGAGCAGTACTTC. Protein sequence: CASSPPWRGPILYEQYF.